What follows is one TCR beta chain and its context. The target antigen is unknown. This entry comes from a study of cytomegalovirus exposure and HLA in healthy donors. Regarding the study as a whole: Reported performance of the classifier showed diagnosis of cytomegalovirus status with high specificity and sensitivity. A missense DCLRE1C variant was associated with V- and J-gene trimming of TCR beta chains in a later analysis, and an independent cohort replicated the association. Sequencing likely caused a cluster of highly shared sequence variants.

The CDR3 is made up of 15 amino acids. The V and J ends lost 5 bases and 5 bases, in that order; junction bases with no gene match: 11. Germline assignment: CDR1 LNHDA and CDR2 SQIVND (reference sequence). With 60 Vbeta and 13 Jbeta primers, the PCR was carried out. Profiled with immunoSEQ multiplex PCR; TCRdb holds only in-frame clones, not every one. The sample includes roughly 120,000 clones, 60% to 80% of them seen just once. This receptor was taken from a man aged 50 or older in good health and CMV-seropositive. Sequenced input: PBMCs. V usage is TRBV19 and J usage is TRBJ2-5, with 7 bases lining up with TRBD1. CDR3 sequence: CASSLEGGGWETQYF. CDR3 nucleotides: TGTGCCAGTAGTCTCGAAGGGGGCGGCTGGGAGACCCAGTACTTC.